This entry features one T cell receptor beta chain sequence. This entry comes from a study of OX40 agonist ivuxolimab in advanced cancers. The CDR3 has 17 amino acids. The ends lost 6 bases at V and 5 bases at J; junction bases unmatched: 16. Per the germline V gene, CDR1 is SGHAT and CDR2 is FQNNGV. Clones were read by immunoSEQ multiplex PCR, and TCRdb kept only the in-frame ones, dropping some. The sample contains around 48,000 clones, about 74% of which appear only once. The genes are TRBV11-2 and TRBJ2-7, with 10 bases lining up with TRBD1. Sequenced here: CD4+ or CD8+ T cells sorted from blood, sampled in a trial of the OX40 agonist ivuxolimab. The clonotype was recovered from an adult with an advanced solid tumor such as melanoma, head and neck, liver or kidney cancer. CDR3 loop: CASSQLNRDRGPDEQYF. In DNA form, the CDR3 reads TGTGCCAGCAGTCAGCTTAACCGGGACAGGGGTCCCGACGAGCAGTACTTC.